Listed below are T cell receptor beta chains from one sample, sequenced in a study of cytomegalovirus exposure and HLA in healthy donors. The method was immunoSEQ multiplex PCR; TCRdb's version includes in-frame clones alone and lacks a portion of them. The data hold more than 150,000 clones, with 65% to 85% observed a single time. The source material was PBMCs. Source of these receptors: a woman aged 50 to 65 in good health and CMV-seropositive. CDR3s include the opening cysteine and the closing phenylalanine or tryptophan. A D gene is named only where the DNA matches it firmly.

v_call,cdr3_length,d_call,cdr3_aa
TRBV27,16,-,CASSLIYRGRNQPQHF
TRBV6-5,16,TRBD2,CASSSLLGGSRYEQYF
TRBV5-1,15,-,CASSLGRAGTDTQYF
TRBV7-2,13,-,CASSLYYTDTQYF
TRBV9,14,-,CASSAGRANEKLFF
TRBV15,14,-,CATSRDSEEETQYF
TRBV19,12,TRBD1,CASSIGQGEAFF
TRBV7-2,12,-,CASSLPPGAQYF
TRBV7-9,16,-,CASSLEWTPYTDTQYF
TRBV11-3,18,TRBD1,CASSRGTGGVKTNEKLFF
TRBV9,15,-,CASSVEPSAPYEQYF
TRBV10-3,15,-,CAISEEGATNEKLFF
TRBV18,15,TRBD2,CASSSLAGGYNEQFF
TRBV28,15,TRBD2,CASSLRGLAKNEQFF
TRBV19,15,-,CASSAGAPTNEKPFF
TRBV18,16,-,CASSFTSGTQNTEAFF
TRBV5-1,14,-,CASRVDLTSYGYTF
TRBV19,15,-,CASSMGYEDRDTQYF
TRBV10-3,16,TRBD2,CAISEGSGGPPGGQFF
TRBV30,13,-,CAWSVRVPYGYTF
TRBV2,17,-,CASSGGGRTAVNYGYTF
TRBV29-1,14,TRBD2,CSVEILGLEYEQFF
TRBV2,13,TRBD1,CASSDRGTYGYTF
TRBV19,13,TRBD1,CASTEQGASEAFF
TRBV6-5,12,-,CASSGAADTQYF
TRBV27,16,TRBD1,CASSSVFGTVGNTIYF
TRBV7-2,13,-,CASSLTSNYEQYF
TRBV4-2,14,-,CASSQLRRLAEAFF
TRBV6-5,15,TRBD1,CASRADRAPNYGYTF
TRBV5-5,14,-,CASSSLQGSEPQHF
TRBV5-6,13,-,CASSPLGEETQYF
TRBV11-2,16,TRBD1,CASSLGTGVDTGELFF
TRBV5-1,17,TRBD1,CASSPGGTGGPNTEAFF
TRBV28,16,-,CASREDIVWNTGELFF
TRBV2,17,-,CASSEAGALARYNEQFF
TRBV30,17,TRBD1,CAWGSGTATFLRAEAFF
TRBV5-6,12,TRBD1,CASSPGTGVAFF
TRBV15,15,-,CATSRDTQGQTPLHF
TRBV5-4,16,TRBD2,CASSLPGEGSTDTQYF
TRBV6-5,14,TRBD1,CASSPGTDQETQYF
TRBV15,15,-,CATSTAWEMNTEAFF